This is a list of T cell receptor beta chains from one sample in a study of blood T cells in healthy people across ages. MiXCR, applied by TCRdb to the 5' RACE reads, yields one record per CDR3 protein. Of about 680,000 distinct CDR3 sequences listed, roughly 49% are singletons. Sequencing used blood. These receptors were obtained from a woman in her fifties or sixties in good health. CDR3s include the opening cysteine and the closing phenylalanine or tryptophan. The D gene is left open where the match is weak. Rows give clone size only sometimes, using once, few, many, or a class for an expanded clone.

D gene: .
V gene: TRBV29-1
J gene: TRBJ2-1
clone size: .
CDR3 protein: CSGIQQGRGTYNEQFF
CDR3 DNA: TGCAGCGGTATACAACAGGGTAGGGGAACCTACAATGAGCAGTTCTTC

D gene: .
V gene: TRBV12-5
J gene: TRBJ2-1
clone size: .
CDR3 protein: CASGLSRDPQNEQFF
CDR3 DNA: TGTGCTAGTGGTTTATCACGGGACCCACAAAATGAGCAGTTCTTC

D gene: TRBD2
V gene: TRBV20-1
J gene: TRBJ2-5
clone size: .
CDR3 protein: CSARDLTGGGETQYF
CDR3 DNA: TGCAGTGCTAGAGATCTAACGGGAGGGGGAGAGACCCAGTACTTC

D gene: TRBD1
V gene: TRBV4-3
J gene: TRBJ1-1
clone size: few
CDR3 protein: CASSQASGQPNTEAFF
CDR3 DNA: TGCGCCAGCAGCCAAGCTTCGGGACAGCCCAACACTGAAGCTTTCTTT

D gene: .
V gene: TRBV20-1
J gene: TRBJ1-2
clone size: few
CDR3 protein: CSASEELYGYTF
CDR3 DNA: TGCAGTGCTAGTGAAGAACTCTATGGCTACACCTTC

D gene: TRBD2
V gene: TRBV4-3
J gene: TRBJ2-7
clone size: .
CDR3 protein: CARSQEGTSLFQLYF
CDR3 DNA: TGCGCCCGCAGCCAAGAAGGGACTAGCCTCTTTCAGCTGTACTTC

D gene: TRBD1
V gene: TRBV10-3
J gene: TRBJ1-1
clone size: few
CDR3 protein: CAIRPGQEDTEAFF
CDR3 DNA: TGTGCCATCAGGCCGGGACAGGAGGACACTGAAGCTTTCTTT

D gene: .
V gene: TRBV9
J gene: TRBJ2-7
clone size: .
CDR3 protein: CASSVVPGLYEQYF
CDR3 DNA: TGTGCCAGCAGCGTAGTACCCGGACTCTACGAGCAGTACTTC

D gene: TRBD1
V gene: TRBV7-2
J gene: TRBJ2-1
clone size: few
CDR3 protein: CASSVYRGNEQFF
CDR3 DNA: TGTGCCAGCAGCGTATACAGGGGCAATGAGCAGTTCTTC

D gene: TRBD2
V gene: TRBV29-1
J gene: TRBJ2-3
clone size: few
CDR3 protein: CSVEGLAGDNTQYF
CDR3 DNA: TGCAGCGTTGAAGGACTAGCGGGAGATAATACGCAGTATTTT

D gene: TRBD2
V gene: TRBV5-1
J gene: TRBJ2-3
clone size: .
CDR3 protein: CASSLAGARDTQYF
CDR3 DNA: TGCGCCAGCAGCTTAGCGGGAGCCAGAGATACGCAGTATTTT

D gene: .
V gene: TRBV28
J gene: TRBJ2-1
clone size: .
CDR3 protein: CASTALGSYNEQFF
CDR3 DNA: TGTGCCAGCACGGCGTTGGGGTCCTACAATGAGCAGTTCTTC

D gene: TRBD2
V gene: TRBV4-1
J gene: TRBJ2-7
clone size: many
CDR3 protein: CASSQLAGGPYEQYF
CDR3 DNA: TGCGCCAGCAGCCAGCTAGCGGGAGGGCCCTACGAGCAGTACTTC

D gene: TRBD2
V gene: TRBV20-1
J gene: TRBJ2-1
clone size: .
CDR3 protein: CSARDFGRMGNEQFF
CDR3 DNA: TGCAGTGCTAGAGATTTCGGGAGGATGGGCAATGAGCAGTTCTTC

D gene: .
V gene: TRBV15
J gene: TRBJ2-7
clone size: few
CDR3 protein: CATSRDPDRRSYEQYF
CDR3 DNA: TGTGCCACCAGCAGAGATCCCGACAGGCGCTCCTACGAGCAGTACTTC

D gene: TRBD1
V gene: TRBV7-2
J gene: TRBJ2-7
clone size: .
CDR3 protein: CASSRTTGQGYEQYF
CDR3 DNA: TGTGCCAGCAGCCGAACGACGGGACAGGGCTACGAGCAGTACTTC

D gene: .
V gene: TRBV25-1
J gene: TRBJ2-5
clone size: .
CDR3 protein: CASSDPGKVETQYF
CDR3 DNA: TGTGCCAGCAGTGATCCAGGGAAGGTGGAGACCCAGTACTTT

D gene: .
V gene: TRBV7-2
J gene: TRBJ2-3
clone size: .
CDR3 protein: CASSTRMADTQYF
CDR3 DNA: TGTGCCAGCAGCACACGTATGGCGGATACGCAGTATTTT

D gene: TRBD1
V gene: TRBV18
J gene: TRBJ2-4
clone size: .
CDR3 protein: CASSRGSGGLDIQYF
CDR3 DNA: TGTGCCAGTTCGAGGGGTTCAGGGGGCCTAGACATTCAGTACTTC

D gene: .
V gene: TRBV4-3
J gene: TRBJ2-7
clone size: few
CDR3 protein: CASSHRDGTYEQYF
CDR3 DNA: TGCGCCAGCAGCCATAGGGACGGAACCTACGAGCAGTACTTC

D gene: .
V gene: TRBV29-1
J gene: TRBJ2-1
clone size: once
CDR3 protein: CSVEGRQRVYNEQFF
CDR3 DNA: TGCAGCGTTGAAGGCCGCCAGCGGGTTTACAATGAGCAGTTCTTC

D gene: TRBD1
V gene: TRBV12-3/TRBV12-4
J gene: TRBJ1-1
clone size: .
CDR3 protein: CASSLGQGSEAFF
CDR3 DNA: TGTGCCAGCAGTCTGGGACAGGGCTCGGAAGCTTTCTTT

D gene: .
V gene: TRBV29-1
J gene: TRBJ2-7
clone size: few
CDR3 protein: CSVGGTNYEQYF
CDR3 DNA: TGCAGCGTTGGTGGGACAAACTACGAGCAGTACTTC

D gene: .
V gene: TRBV7-2
J gene: TRBJ2-4
clone size: few
CDR3 protein: CASSRNRPYGTENIQYF
CDR3 DNA: TGTGCCAGCAGCCGAAACCGGCCCTACGGGACCGAAAACATTCAGTACTTC

D gene: TRBD2
V gene: TRBV7-3
J gene: TRBJ2-1
clone size: few
CDR3 protein: CASSSELANNEQFF
CDR3 DNA: TGTGCCAGCAGCTCCGAACTAGCGAATAATGAGCAGTTCTTC

D gene: TRBD2
V gene: TRBV6-5
J gene: TRBJ2-1
clone size: .
CDR3 protein: CASSYPPGGSYNKQFF
CDR3 DNA: TGTGCCAGCAGTTACCCCCCGGGGGGTTCCTACAATAAGCAGTTCTTC

D gene: .
V gene: TRBV4-1
J gene: TRBJ2-7
clone size: few
CDR3 protein: CASSQEQGEGNEQYF
CDR3 DNA: TGCGCCAGCAGCCAAGAACAGGGTGAGGGAAACGAGCAGTACTTC

D gene: TRBD1
V gene: TRBV10-3
J gene: TRBJ2-7
clone size: once
CDR3 protein: CAIRTGGAGNEQYF
CDR3 DNA: TGTGCCATCAGAACAGGGGGCGCAGGCAATGAGCAGTACTTC

D gene: TRBD1
V gene: TRBV7-2
J gene: TRBJ1-2
clone size: .
CDR3 protein: CASSPAPQTGGGYTF
CDR3 DNA: TGTGCCAGCAGCCCTGCACCCCAGACAGGGGGTGGCTACACCTTC

D gene: .
V gene: TRBV6-2/TRBV6-3
J gene: TRBJ2-3
clone size: .
CDR3 protein: CASSYNPGDTQYF
CDR3 DNA: TGTGCCAGCAGTTACAACCCGGGGGATACGCAGTATTTT

D gene: .
V gene: TRBV5-1
J gene: TRBJ1-5
clone size: few
CDR3 protein: CASSQLPDQPQHF
CDR3 DNA: TGCGCCAGCAGTCAGCTCCCTGATCAGCCCCAGCATTTT